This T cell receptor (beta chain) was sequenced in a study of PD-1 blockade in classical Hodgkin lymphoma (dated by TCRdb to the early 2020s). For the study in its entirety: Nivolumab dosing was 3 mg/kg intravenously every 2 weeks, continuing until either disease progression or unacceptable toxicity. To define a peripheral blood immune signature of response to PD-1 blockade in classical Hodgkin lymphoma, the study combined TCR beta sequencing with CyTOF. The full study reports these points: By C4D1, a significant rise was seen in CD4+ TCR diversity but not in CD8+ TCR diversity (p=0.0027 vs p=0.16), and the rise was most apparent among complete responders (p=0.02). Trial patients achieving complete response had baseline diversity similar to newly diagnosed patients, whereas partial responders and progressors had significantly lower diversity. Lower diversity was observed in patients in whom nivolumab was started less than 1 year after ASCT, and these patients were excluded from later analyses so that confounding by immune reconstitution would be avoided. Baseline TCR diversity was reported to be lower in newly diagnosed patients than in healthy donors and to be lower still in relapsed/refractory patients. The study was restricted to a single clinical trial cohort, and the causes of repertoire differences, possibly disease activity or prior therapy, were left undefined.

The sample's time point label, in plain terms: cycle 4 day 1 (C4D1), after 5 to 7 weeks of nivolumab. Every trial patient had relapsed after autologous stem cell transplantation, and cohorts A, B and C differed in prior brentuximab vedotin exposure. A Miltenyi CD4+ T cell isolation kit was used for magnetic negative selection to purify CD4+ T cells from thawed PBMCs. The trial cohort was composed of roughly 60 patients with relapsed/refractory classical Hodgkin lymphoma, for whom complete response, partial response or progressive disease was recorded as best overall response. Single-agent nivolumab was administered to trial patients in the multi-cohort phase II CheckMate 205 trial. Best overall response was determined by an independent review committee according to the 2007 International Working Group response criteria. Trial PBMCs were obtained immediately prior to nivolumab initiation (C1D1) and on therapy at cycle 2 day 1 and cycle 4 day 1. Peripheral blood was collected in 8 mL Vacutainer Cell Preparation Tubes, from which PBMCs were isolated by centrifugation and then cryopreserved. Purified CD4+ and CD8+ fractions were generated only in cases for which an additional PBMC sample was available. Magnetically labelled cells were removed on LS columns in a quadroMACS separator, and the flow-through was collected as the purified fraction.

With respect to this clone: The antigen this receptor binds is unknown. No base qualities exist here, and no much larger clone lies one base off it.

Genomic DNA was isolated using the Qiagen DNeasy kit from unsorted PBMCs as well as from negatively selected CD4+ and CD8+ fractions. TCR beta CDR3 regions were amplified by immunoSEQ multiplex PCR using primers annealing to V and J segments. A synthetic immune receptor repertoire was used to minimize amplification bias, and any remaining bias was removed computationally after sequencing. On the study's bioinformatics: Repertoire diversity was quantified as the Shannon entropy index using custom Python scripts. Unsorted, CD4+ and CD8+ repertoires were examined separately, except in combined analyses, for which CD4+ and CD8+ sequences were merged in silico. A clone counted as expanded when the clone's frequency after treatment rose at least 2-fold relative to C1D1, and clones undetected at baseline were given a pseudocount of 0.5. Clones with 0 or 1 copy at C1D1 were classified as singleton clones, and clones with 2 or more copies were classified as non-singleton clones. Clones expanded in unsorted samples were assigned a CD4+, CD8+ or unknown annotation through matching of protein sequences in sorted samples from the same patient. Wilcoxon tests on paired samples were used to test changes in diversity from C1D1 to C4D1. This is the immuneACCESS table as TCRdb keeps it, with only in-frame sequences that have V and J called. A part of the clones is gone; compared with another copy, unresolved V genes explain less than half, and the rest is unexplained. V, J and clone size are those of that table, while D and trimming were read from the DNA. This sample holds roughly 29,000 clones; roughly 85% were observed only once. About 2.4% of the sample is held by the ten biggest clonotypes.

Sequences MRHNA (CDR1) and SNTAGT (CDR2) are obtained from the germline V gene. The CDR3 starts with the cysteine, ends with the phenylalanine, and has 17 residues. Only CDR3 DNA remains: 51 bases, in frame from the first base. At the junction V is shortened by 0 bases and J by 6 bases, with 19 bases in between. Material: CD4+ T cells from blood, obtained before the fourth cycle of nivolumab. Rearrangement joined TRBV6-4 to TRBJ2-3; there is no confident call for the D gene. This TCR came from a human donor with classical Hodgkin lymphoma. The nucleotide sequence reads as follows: TGTGCCAGCAGTGACTCGATGGCTAGGCCGAGCCGGGATACGCAGTATTTT. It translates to CASSDSMARPSRDTQYF.